The clone carrying this T cell receptor (beta chain) was counted at least ten times. The target antigen is unknown. The V gene lost 5 bases and the J gene lost 6 bases, with 14 bases spanning the gap. Looked up from germline, CDR1 is LNHNV and CDR2 is YYDKDF (reference sequence). This CDR3 spans 14 amino acids. These data are taken from a study of response to subunit inactivated influenza vaccine. TCRdb ran MiXCR on the RT-PCR reads and lists one entry per CDR3 protein. The sample has some 600,000 distinct CDR3 sequences, about 15% seen once. Broader study findings: There was a suggestion from the authors that each seasonal influenza vaccination recruits few new T cells.

The chain links TRBV15 to TRBJ2-1, with D tentatively TRBD2 (6 bases). The source of this sequence is a man over 45 who received an inactivated influenza vaccine. This material consisted of PBMCs from blood, taken 14 to 15 days before vaccination. The DNA of the CDR3 is TGTGCCACCAGCGTTAGCGGCGGTATCAATGAGCAGTTCTTC. This encodes CATSVSGGINEQFF.